This entry features one T cell receptor beta chain sequence. Its antigen remains unidentified. Trimming cost V 9 bases and J 7 bases; bases outside gene matches: 8. There are 13 residues in the CDR3. Germline CDR1 is LNHDA and CDR2 is SQIVND (reference sequence). This sample was included in a study of T cells in Graves' hyperthyroidism and ophthalmopathy. Amplified TCR beta CDR3 regions derived from RNA transcripts. With the HTBI primer set, the TCR CDR3 went through a first round of RT-PCR. TCRdb analysed the multiplex PCR reads with MiXCR anew, one entry per CDR3 protein. The sample records hundreds of thousands of distinct CDR3 sequences, around 21% being singletons. Study-level points and caveats: From stable hyperthyroidism, ophthalmopathy was set apart by a 13 V-J model.

Sequenced input: blood. The TCR was taken from a man aged 30 to 39 with Graves' ophthalmopathy. The genes are TRBV19 and TRBJ2-1; 8 nucleotides line up with TRBD1. The CDR3 nucleotides are TGTGCCAGCGTAAATACAGGGGGGAATGAGCAGTTCTTC. It yields the protein CASVNTGGNEQFF.